The sequence of this T cell receptor beta chain was determined in a study of cytomegalovirus exposure and HLA in healthy donors. This CDR3 contains 15 residues. In germline, CDR1 is SGHAT, CDR2 FQNNGV. Trimming cost V 5 bases and J 8 bases; bases outside gene matches: 13. This clone was seen a single time. Its specificity is not known. Study-wide results and limits: Despite most TCR sequences being rare, some public TCRs occurred in many donors.

The PCR had 60 Vbeta and 13 Jbeta primers. The table came from immunoSEQ multiplex PCR; TCRdb's copy has only in-frame clones and leaves some out. The profile shows some 130,000 clones, 79% of them singletons. The rearrangement joins TRBV11-2 to TRBJ1-2; 8 bases are shared with TRBD1. The sequenced sample consisted of PBMCs. This TCR was sampled from a man aged 40-49 years in good health and CMV-seropositive. The CDR3 region has the DNA TGTGCCAGCAGCCCCGATCCGGGACAGGTAGCAGGCTACACCTTC. Translating gives CASSPDPGQVAGYTF.